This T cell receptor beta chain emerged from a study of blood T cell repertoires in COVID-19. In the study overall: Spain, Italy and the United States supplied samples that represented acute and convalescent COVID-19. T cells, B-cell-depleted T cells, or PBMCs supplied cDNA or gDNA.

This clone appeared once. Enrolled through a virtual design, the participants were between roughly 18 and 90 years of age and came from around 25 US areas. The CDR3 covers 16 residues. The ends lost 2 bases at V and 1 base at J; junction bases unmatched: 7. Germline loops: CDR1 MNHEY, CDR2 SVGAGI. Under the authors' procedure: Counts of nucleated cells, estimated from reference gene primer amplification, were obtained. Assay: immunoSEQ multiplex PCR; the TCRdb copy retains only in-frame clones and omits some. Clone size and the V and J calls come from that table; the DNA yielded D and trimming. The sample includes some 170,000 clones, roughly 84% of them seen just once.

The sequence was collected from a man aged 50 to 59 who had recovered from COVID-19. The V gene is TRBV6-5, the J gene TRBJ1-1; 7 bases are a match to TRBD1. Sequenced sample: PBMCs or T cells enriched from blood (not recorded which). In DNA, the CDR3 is TGTGCCAGCAGTTACGGTCCGGGGACAGCGAACACTGAAGCTTTCTTT. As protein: CASSYGPGTANTEAFF.